There are many counts of the clone carrying this T cell receptor beta chain. This sample stems from a study of T-cell reconstitution after alpha-beta-depleted transplantation in children. A TCRbeta library incorporating unique molecular identifiers was prepared. TCRdb analysed the PCR reads with MiXCR anew, one entry per CDR3 protein. The sample contains some 250,000 distinct CDR3 sequences, around 12% of which appear only once. This CDR3 spans 15 amino acids. After removal of 2 bases from V and 7 bases from J, the junction contained 9 bases not matched to a gene. The germline V gene encodes CDR1 SGHRS and CDR2 YFSETQ.

This chain joins TRBV5-1 and TRBJ2-1; TRBD2 matches 7 bases. This clonotype originated in a human donor who donated a stem cell graft to a child with acute lymphoblastic leukemia. Sequenced here: PBMCs from the stem cell graft donor, sampled from the stem cell graft. CDR3 coding DNA: TGCGCCAGCAGCTTTGGGCTAGCGGAGCTAAATGAGCAGTTCTTC. It codes for CASSFGLAELNEQFF.